Listed below are T cell receptor beta chains from one sample, sequenced in a study of blood T cells in healthy people across ages. TCRdb processed the 5' RACE reads anew with MiXCR; each CDR3 protein has one entry. The top ten clones hold 25% to 35% of a sample with hundreds of thousands of distinct CDR3 sequences, over 45% of them seen once. The specimen sequenced was blood. The receptors stem from a woman aged 60-70 years in good health. CDR3s include the opening cysteine and the closing phenylalanine or tryptophan. Fields, in order: CDR3 protein, CDR3 DNA, J gene, V gene, D gene, clone size. A D gene is named only where the DNA matches it firmly. Expanded clones are given a class, and other clones once, few, many or no size at all.

CSVRDVGLAGYEQYF TGCAGCGTTCGCGATGTGGGACTAGCGGGTTACGAGCAGTACTTC TRBJ2-7 TRBV29-1 TRBD2 -
CATSSQGSSGNTIYF TGTGCCACCAGCAGTCAGGGAAGCTCTGGAAACACCATATATTTT TRBJ1-3 TRBV15 - -
CASSLRYRRRYTGELFF TGTGCCAGCAGCTTACGTTATAGAAGGCGTTACACCGGGGAGCTGTTTTTT TRBJ2-2 TRBV7-6 - few
CASARGFSEQYF TGTGCCAGTGCCAGGGGCTTCTCCGAGCAGTACTTC TRBJ2-7 TRBV2 - once
CASSFGSGRGTDTQYF TGCGCCAGCAGCTTCGGGTCTGGGCGTGGCACAGATACGCAGTATTTT TRBJ2-3 TRBV5-1 - -
CSAAEDYEQYF TGCAGTGCAGCTGAGGACTACGAGCAGTACTTC TRBJ2-7 TRBV20-1 - many
CASSGNPDWDTQYF TGTGCCAGCAGCGGGAACCCCGACTGGGATACGCAGTATTTT TRBJ2-3 TRBV6-2/TRBV6-3 - -
CATSLAEGIYEQYF TGTGCCACCAGTTTAGCAGAGGGCATCTACGAGCAGTACTTC TRBJ2-7 TRBV28 - -
CSAPLAGRTGELFF TGCAGTGCTCCACTAGCGGGGCGAACCGGGGAGCTGTTTTTT TRBJ2-2 TRBV20-1 TRBD2 -
CASSSGSEQYF TGTGCCAGCAGTTCTGGTTCCGAGCAGTACTTC TRBJ2-7 TRBV28 - -
CASSLIGANTEAFF TGTGCCAGCAGCTTAATAGGGGCGAACACTGAAGCTTTCTTT TRBJ1-1 TRBV7-3 - -
CACKDAGEGEQFF TGTGCCTGCAAGGATGCAGGAGAAGGTGAGCAGTTCTTC TRBJ2-1 TRBV6-4 - -
CSGGGQGAYEQYF TGCAGTGGGGGGGGACAGGGGGCCTACGAGCAGTACTTC TRBJ2-7 TRBV20-1 TRBD1 -
CASSARDRVLTGANVLTF TGCGCCAGTAGCGCCCGGGACAGGGTTCTGACTGGGGCCAACGTCCTGACTTTC TRBJ2-6 TRBV4-3 TRBD1 -
CAGSDIHGYTF TGTGCCGGGAGTGACATCCATGGCTACACCTTC TRBJ1-2 TRBV30 - -
CASSVDRQGTGYGYTF TGTGCCAGCAGCGTGGACCGACAGGGTACCGGCTATGGCTACACCTTC TRBJ1-2 TRBV9 TRBD1 -
CASSLVTSGYEQYF TGTGCCAGCAGCTTAGTAACTAGCGGGTACGAGCAGTACTTC TRBJ2-7 TRBV7-2 TRBD2 -
CATSGAEPPYEQYF TGCGCCACCTCAGGAGCGGAGCCCCCCTACGAGCAGTACTTC TRBJ2-7 TRBV5-1 - -
CASSYSGTLVYGYTF TGTGCCAGCAGCTACTCCGGGACCCTAGTCTATGGCTACACCTTC TRBJ1-2 TRBV7-2 - -
CASSPTATDTEAFF TGTGCCAGCAGCCCGACCGCGACAGACACTGAAGCTTTCTTT TRBJ1-1 TRBV7-9 - -
CASSGRDTIYF TGTGCCAGCAGCGGCCGGGACACCATATATTTT TRBJ1-3 TRBV9 - -
CSTEGQATLSTQYF TGCAGTACTGAAGGCCAGGCGACGCTAAGTACGCAGTATTTT TRBJ2-3 TRBV20-1 - few